The next 32 T cell receptor beta chains were all read from a single sample in a study of CD8 T cells in Susac syndrome. An input of about 0.5 to 1 ug of RNA was subjected to reverse transcription using random hexamers. MiXCR, applied by TCRdb to the immunoSEQ multiplex PCR reads, yields one record per CDR3 protein. Altogether about 210,000 distinct CDR3 sequences are present, 85% to 95% being singletons, with the ten largest covering approximately 0.082%. Sequenced: CD4+ T cells from PBMCs. The receptors shown here come from a human donor with multiple sclerosis.

The V and J genes are TRBV3-1 and TRBJ2-3; 12 bases match TRBD2. Germline CDR1 and CDR2: LGHDT and YNNKEL (reference sequence). The V gene end was trimmed by 4 bases and the J gene end by 4 bases; junction bases not matched to a gene: 15. This CDR3 has 19 amino acids. The CDR3 sequence: CASSRLTSGGVLSADTQYF. In nucleotides, the CDR3 is TGTGCCAGCAGCCGCCTGACTAGCGGGGGTGTGCTCAGTGCAGATACGCAGTATTTT.

This sequence joins TRBV7-8 and TRBJ2-2; unclear D gene. Trimming pared 3 bases from V and 2 bases from J, leaving 10 bases between. The CDR3 has 15 residues. Germline values: CDR1 SGHVS, CDR2 FQNEAQ. The CDR3 is CASSFPRSNTGELFF. The CDR3 DNA follows: TGTGCCAGCAGCTTCCCCAGGAGTAACACCGGGGAGCTGTTTTTT.

This chain links TRBV6-5 with TRBJ2-3; 7 positions match TRBD1. CDR3 length: 14 residues. With V trimmed by 7 bases and J by 4 bases, 8 bases remained unmatched. From germline, CDR1 is MNHEY and CDR2 SVGAGI. For the CDR3, the DNA is TGTGCCAGCACAGACAGGGTTAGCGCAGATACGCAGTATTTT. Protein product: CASTDRVSADTQYF.

This sequence joins TRBV28 and TRBJ2-3; TRBD1 is a possible D gene (5 bases). V shed 6 bases and J shed 4 bases, with 11 bases lying between them. This CDR3 comprises 13 residues. The germline V gene has CDR1 MDHEN and CDR2 SYDVKM. The CDR3 DNA reads TGTGCCAGCAGCCCCGCAGGGTCAGATACGCAGTATTTT. Its translation is CASSPAGSDTQYF.

The V call is TRBV29-1, the J call TRBJ1-1, with TRBD1 matching over 8 bases. The germline gives CDR1 SQVTM, CDR2 ANQGSEA. The CDR3 has 13 residues. The J segment lost 7 bases and the V segment lost 6 bases, leaving 10 bases of the junction unmatched. The DNA of the CDR3 is TGCAGCGTACCGGCAGGGGGCTTAGGTGAAGCTTTCTTT. Its translation is CSVPAGGLGEAFF. Full variable domain (remainder filled in from reference TRBV29-1 and TRBJ1-1): SAVISQKPSRDICQRGTSLTIQCQVDSQVTMMFWYRQQPGQSLTLIATANQGSEATYESGFVIDKFPISRPNLTFSTLTVSNMSPEDSSIYLCSVPAGGLGEAFFGQGTRLTVV.

This chain connects TRBV20-1 to TRBJ2-1; 11 bases align to TRBD2. This CDR3 has 14 residues. J lost 4 bases, V lost 5 bases, and 4 bases had no gene match. Germline V gene sequence: CDR1 DFQATT, CDR2 SNEGSKA (reference sequence). CDR3 sequence (DNA): TGCAGTGCTTTATGGACTAGCGGGTACAATGAGCAGTTCTTC. Its protein is CSALWTSGYNEQFF.

The table lists this clonotype with a count of one. The gene calls are TRBV18 and TRBJ2-1; no clear D gene. The CDR3 totals 14 residues. Trimming shortened V by 3 bases and J by 5 bases, and 11 bases separated the two germline ends. Per the germline V gene, CDR1 is KGHSH and CDR2 is LQKENI. The CDR3 loop reads CASSPMTEHNEQFF. The CDR3 DNA reads as TGTGCCAGCTCACCCATGACGGAGCACAATGAGCAGTTCTTC.

This chain links TRBV20-1 with TRBJ1-5; a possible D gene is TRBD1 (6 bases). This CDR3 is 15 amino acids long. V was clipped by 3 bases and J by 2 bases, with 14 bases between them. In germline, CDR1 is DFQATT, CDR2 SNEGSKA (reference sequence). The DNA of the CDR3 is TGCAGTGCTAGCTCGACAGGAGACGGCAATCAGCCCCAGCATTTT. This translates into CSASSTGDGNQPQHF.

This chain links TRBV7-2 with TRBJ2-1; 8 bases line up with TRBD1. There are 15 residues in the CDR3. CDR1 is SGHTA, CDR2 FQGNSA, per germline. The V gene end was trimmed by 3 bases and the J gene end by 7 bases; junction bases not matched to a gene: 8. As DNA, the CDR3 is TGTGCCAGCAGCTTCGGACAGGGCGGTTCGAATGAGCAGTTCTTC. Amino acid sequence: CASSFGQGGSNEQFF.

The chain has TRBV11-2 and TRBJ1-1; TRBD1 is a possible D gene (5 bases). This CDR3 spans 15 amino acids. The germline V and J ends were trimmed by 2 bases and 1 base, with 11 bases remaining between them. From germline, CDR1 is SGHAT and CDR2 FQNNGV. The DNA of the CDR3 is TGTGCCAGCAGCTTAAGAGGGGTGGGGAACACTGAAGCTTTCTTT. Translating it yields CASSLRGVGNTEAFF.

The chain has TRBV10-3 and TRBJ1-1, with TRBD1 as a possible D gene (5 bases). Germline V gives CDR1 ENHRY, CDR2 SYGVKD. The V end lost 0 bases, the J end lost 10 bases, and 12 bases lay between the germline ends. This CDR3 spans 13 amino acids. The CDR3, as DNA: TGTGCCATCAGTGAGTCGAATCTTGGGGGAGCTTTCTTT. Its protein is CAISESNLGGAFF.

This chain uses TRBV23-1 with TRBJ1-5, with D possibly TRBD1 on 5 matching bases. TRBV23-1 is recorded as an ORF, its role being uncertain. V was trimmed by 6 bases and J by 0 bases, leaving 12 bases between them. The CDR3 is made up of 15 amino acids. CDR3 protein: CASSPGHYSNQPQHF. DNA of the CDR3: TGCGCCAGCAGCCCCGGACATTATAGCAATCAGCCCCAGCATTTT.

This clonotype was recorded once. The rearrangement joins TRBV24-1 to TRBJ2-1, with D perhaps TRBD1 or TRBD2 (5 bases each). Germline V CDR1 and CDR2: KGHDR, SFDVKD. With 4 bases removed from V and 6 bases from J, the gap between germline ends came to 18 bases. The CDR3 is 16 amino acids. The CDR3 sequence: CATSDNSREGTNEQFF. The CDR3 DNA is TGTGCCACCAGTGACAACTCTAGAGAGGGGACCAATGAGCAGTTCTTC.

J is TRBJ2-3 and V is TRBV12-5, with no clear D. The CDR3 is made up of 11 amino acids. The germline V gene encodes CDR1 LGHNT and CDR2 FRNRAP. V lost 5 bases, J lost 5 bases, and 5 bases lay in between. In DNA form, the CDR3 reads TGTGCTAGTGGTCCCCAAGATACGCAGTATTTT. It specifies CASGPQDTQYF. The full variable domain, its missing parts supplied by reference TRBV12-5 and TRBJ2-3, is DARVTQTPRHKVTEMGQEVTMRCQPILGHNTVFWYRQTMMQGLELLAYFRNRAPLDDSGMPKDRFSAEMPDATLATLKIQPSEPRDSAVYFCASGPQDTQYFGPGTRLTVL.

The chain combines TRBV6-5 with TRBJ2-7; D might be TRBD1 or TRBD2, each matching 6 bases. Looked up from germline, CDR1 is MNHEY and CDR2 is SVGAGI. The CDR3 sequence is 14 residues long. The ends were cut back, 6 bases at V and 7 bases at J, with 19 bases in the middle. The CDR3 loop is CASSPRGRRGEQYV. The CDR3 DNA follows: TGTGCCAGCAGCCCAAGAGGAAGGAGGGGGGAGCAGTACGTC.

The chain has TRBV5-1 and TRBJ2-7, with no clear D. This CDR3 is 14 amino acids long. The germline CDR1 and CDR2 sequences are SGHRS and YFSETQ. V lost 0 bases to trimming and J lost 2 bases, with 9 bases between them. The CDR3 bases are TGCGCCAGCAGCTTGGTCTCCAGTCCCTACGAGCAGTACTTC. It specifies CASSLVSSPYEQYF.

This clonotype was seen only once. The gene calls are TRBV25-1 and TRBJ2-5; 7 nucleotides match TRBD2. This CDR3 is 14 amino acids long. CDR1 and CDR2 (germline): MGHDK, SYGVNS. With V trimmed by 8 bases and J by 5 bases, 11 bases remained unmatched. The CDR3 loop is CASQRTLGGETQYF. CDR3 in DNA: TGTGCCAGCCAGCGGACCTTGGGAGGGGAGACCCAGTACTTC.

This clonotype was seen just once. The V call is TRBV20-1, the J call TRBJ2-3; 8 positions match TRBD2. With 8 bases clipped from V and 4 bases from J, the junction kept 8 bases outside the gene matches. The germline V gene has CDR1 DFQATT and CDR2 SNEGSKA (reference sequence). This CDR3 has 13 amino acids. CDR3 sequence: CSHQRGRADTQYF. The CDR3 DNA sequence: TGCAGTCACCAGCGGGGGAGAGCAGATACGCAGTATTTT.

V usage is TRBV25-1 and J usage is TRBJ2-5; 7 positions match TRBD1. V shed 6 bases and J 5 bases; nucleotides not matched to a gene: 12. CDR1 and CDR2 (germline): MGHDK, SYGVNS. The CDR3 consists of 15 residues. DNA for the CDR3: TGTGCCAGCAGCCGGGCAGGGGGAACGACGGAGACCCAGTACTTC. It encodes CASSRAGGTTETQYF.

The V and J genes are TRBV4-1 and TRBJ2-1; weak D call: TRBD2 (5 bases). The V end lost 2 bases, the J end lost 7 bases, and 15 bases lay between the germline ends. The germline V gene has CDR1 MGHRA and CDR2 YSYEKL. The CDR3 has 15 residues. CDR3 nucleotide sequence: TGCGCCAGCAGCCAAAACGGACTCCAGAGAAATGAGCAGTTCTTC. It specifies CASSQNGLQRNEQFF.

This rearrangement joins TRBV29-1 to TRBJ2-7, with D unclear. The V gene lost 4 bases and the J gene lost 4 bases, with 5 bases spanning the gap. Germline CDR1 SQVTM, CDR2 ANQGSEA. CDR3 length: 10 amino acids. The CDR3 spells CSVGEYEQYF. The CDR3 DNA reads as TGCAGCGTTGGGGAATACGAGCAGTACTTC.

The V call is TRBV9, the J call TRBJ2-7; the match to TRBD1 covers 10 bases. The CDR3 is made up of 15 amino acids. Germline lookup yields CDR1 SGDLS and CDR2 YYNGEE. V lost 0 bases and J lost 7; bases outside the gene matches: 7. The CDR3 protein is CASSVDGTGAGEQYF. The CDR3 coding sequence is TGTGCCAGCAGCGTAGATGGGACAGGGGCTGGAGAGCAGTACTTC.

This sequence joins TRBV5-4 and TRBJ2-3; D is unclear. The germline CDR1 and CDR2 sequences are SGHNT and YYREEE (reference sequence). V dropped 0 bases and J dropped 2 bases, with 10 bases sitting between them. The CDR3 consists of 15 residues. CDR3 DNA sequence: TGTGCCAGCAGCTTGGGAGGTAGCCACACAGATACGCAGTATTTT. It yields the protein CASSLGGSHTDTQYF. Drawing the rest from reference TRBV5-4 and TRBJ2-3, the complete variable domain is ETGVTQSPTHLIKTRGQQVTLRCSSQSGHNTVSWYQQALGQGPQFIFQYYREEENGRGNFPPRFSGLQFPNYSSELNVNALELDDSALYLCASSLGGSHTDTQYFGPGTRLTVL.

This clonotype was detected only a few times. The chain couples TRBV29-1 to TRBJ2-1; maybe TRBD1 (6 bases). The germline V and J ends were trimmed by 4 bases and 0 bases, with 10 bases remaining between them. This CDR3 has 14 residues. Germline V gene data show CDR1 as SQVTM and CDR2 as ANQGSEA. CDR3 amino acids: CSVVDRSSYNEQFF. CDR3 in DNA: TGCAGCGTTGTAGACAGGAGCTCCTACAATGAGCAGTTCTTC.

This clonotype was found once. The rearrangement joins TRBV19 to TRBJ2-7; 12 bases are shared with TRBD2. After removal of 3 bases from V and 7 bases from J, the junction contained 7 bases not matched to a gene. This CDR3 region has 15 residues. The germline gives CDR1 LNHDA, CDR2 SQIVND (reference sequence). The CDR3 DNA sequence: TGTGCCAGTAGTATCCAGCTAGCGGGGGGGCCTGAGCAGTACTTC. It specifies CASSIQLAGGPEQYF.

The chain carries TRBV12-3 or TRBV12-4 and TRBJ1-6; D possibly corresponds to TRBD1 (6 bases). Between the trimmed V and J ends, which lost 6 bases and 7 bases, there was a span of 19 bases. This CDR3 spans 16 amino acids. The CDR3 nucleotides are TGTGCCAGCAGGGAAACCGCCGGGACAAGAAATTCACCCCTCCACTTT. It specifies CASRETAGTRNSPLHF.

This chain uses TRBV11-2 with TRBJ2-1; a possible D gene is TRBD2 (6 bases). The CDR3 length is 15 residues. The V gene's germline CDR1 is SGHAT and CDR2 FQNNGV. The V end lost 5 bases, the J end lost 3 bases, and 14 bases lay between the germline ends. CDR3 nucleotide sequence: TGTGCCAGCAGCCCCCCACTAGCTAACTACAATGAGCAGTTCTTC. This translates into CASSPPLANYNEQFF.

The genes are TRBV15 and TRBJ1-6; TRBD1 matches 10 bases. The CDR3 sequence is 14 residues long. Germline V gives CDR1 LNHNV, CDR2 YYDKDF (reference sequence). The J segment lost 9 bases and the V segment lost 6 bases, leaving 5 bases of the junction unmatched. The CDR3 DNA follows: TGTGCCACCAGGACAGGGGGCACGGGTTCACCCCTCCACTTT. Its translation: CATRTGGTGSPLHF.

This chain uses TRBV30 with TRBJ1-5; D is unclear. Germline V gene sequence: CDR1 GTSNPN, CDR2 SVGIG (reference sequence). The CDR3 totals 13 residues. The germline V and J ends were trimmed by 4 bases and 6 bases, with 13 bases remaining between them. CDR3 region: CAWTGEGGQPQHF. The CDR3 DNA sequence: TGTGCCTGGACCGGGGAGGGAGGTCAGCCCCAGCATTTT.

The chain is built from TRBV7-9 and TRBJ1-6, with a weak D call TRBD1 (5 bases). This CDR3 has 15 residues. Germline V CDR1 and CDR2: SEHNR, FQNEAQ (reference sequence). Between the trimmed V and J ends, which lost 5 bases and 11 bases, there was a span of 19 bases. DNA for the CDR3: TGTGCCAGCAGCCAAACGACAGTAGCGCGCGCACCCCTCCACTTT. It translates to CASSQTTVARAPLHF.

This clonotype was seen just once. The J gene is TRBJ1-4, the V gene TRBV2; D is unclear. The CDR3 spans 15 residues. Germline CDR1 SNHLY, CDR2 FYNNEI. V was clipped by 2 bases and J by 1 base, with 8 bases between them. The CDR3: CASSEFSGTNEKLFF. The CDR3, as DNA: TGTGCCAGCAGTGAATTCTCGGGAACTAATGAAAAACTGTTTTTT.

The gene calls are TRBV30 and TRBJ1-2; maybe TRBD1 (6 bases). The V gene lost 7 bases and the J gene lost 2 bases, with 11 bases spanning the gap. Germline V lookup: CDR1 GTSNPN, CDR2 SVGIG (reference sequence). The CDR3 contains 12 residues. The CDR3: CAYQDRNYGYTF. The CDR3 DNA follows: TGTGCCTACCAGGACAGAAACTATGGCTACACCTTC.